The clone carrying this T cell receptor (beta chain) was seen at least ten times. CDR1 is LGHNA and CDR2 is YSLEER in the germline V gene. The CDR3 is made up of 16 amino acids. V trimming: 3 bases; J trimming: 3 bases; junction bases outside the gene matches: 1. TCRdb itself ran the 5' RACE reads through MiXCR, one entry per CDR3 protein. The sample records 75,000 to 95,000 distinct CDR3 sequences, approximately 4.7% being singletons. The source of the sample is a study of T cells of healthy individuals. This TCR came from a female donor in good health. The V and J genes are TRBV4-3 and TRBJ2-1, with TRBD2 matching over 14 bases. CDR3 loop: CASSQGTSGSYNEQFF. Written as DNA, the CDR3 is TGCGCCAGCAGCCAGGGGACTAGCGGGAGCTACAATGAGCAGTTCTTC.